The following is a T cell receptor (beta chain) sequence with its context. Its cognate antigen is unknown. The data originate from a study of cytomegalovirus exposure and HLA in healthy donors. 60 Vbeta and 13 Jbeta primers were used in PCR. Some clones are missing from TCRdb's copy, which holds only in-frame ones; the method was immunoSEQ multiplex PCR. The data show roughly 290,000 clones, 80% to 90% seen once. V lost 5 bases, J lost 0 bases, and 13 bases stayed unmatched. Germline V CDR1 and CDR2: MNHEY, SMNVEV (reference sequence). The CDR3 covers 18 residues. Healthy bone marrow donors formed the donor group. Overall study findings and caveats: Most CMV-associated TCR beta chains were later found to appear HLA-restricted. A missense variant in DCLRE1C was later tied to TCR beta V- and J-gene trimming. In an earlier analysis, most TCR beta V segments were productive about 87% or about 30% of the time.

Sequenced: PBMCs. The TCR was taken from a woman aged 18-29 years in good health and CMV-seronegative. This chain uses TRBV27 with TRBJ2-4; 7 bases align to TRBD1. CDR3 DNA sequence: TGTGCCAGCAGTAACTCCAAAGGACAGGAAGTAGCCAAAAACATTCAGTACTTC. Its translation: CASSNSKGQEVAKNIQYF.